This T cell receptor beta chain was found in a study of T cells in narcolepsy. Study-level points and caveats: Healthy controls reportedly lacked the autoreactive clonotypes serially found in patients' blood.

The repertoire was sequenced with immunoSEQ multiplex PCR; TCRdb's copy has only in-frame clones and lacks some. The repertoire consists of about 32,000 clones, with roughly three quarters occurring once and the leading ten covering roughly 3.8%. As to this clone: Antigen unknown.

The CDR3 sequence is 16 residues long. The J segment lost 2 bases and the V segment lost 4 bases, leaving 9 bases of the junction unmatched. Germline lookup yields CDR1 SGHRS and CDR2 YFSETQ. Sequencing input: memory (CD45RA-) CD4+ T cells from blood. This sequence originates from a human donor in good health. The chain couples TRBV5-1 to TRBJ2-7, with 10 bases that match TRBD1. In DNA form, the CDR3 reads TGCGCCAGCAGCCCTGTCCAGGACAGGGGGACCTACGAGCAGTACTTC. Translation: CASSPVQDRGTYEQYF.